This T cell receptor beta chain comes out of a study of blood T cell repertoires in COVID-19. At the level of the study: Whether acute or convalescent, the COVID-19 samples came from the United States, Italy and Spain. T cells, B-cell-depleted T cells, or PBMCs supplied cDNA or gDNA.

The CDR3 has 14 residues. The V gene's germline CDR1 is LGHDT and CDR2 YNNKEL (reference sequence). The V and J ends lost 4 bases and 7 bases, in that order; junction bases with no gene match: 8. Original processing notes: Reference gene primer amplification in the assay estimated nucleated cell counts. Using immunoSEQ multiplex PCR, the repertoire was profiled, and TCRdb retains in-frame clones only, with some absent. The V and J calls and the clone size are those of that table, but D and trimming were determined from the DNA. The table records some 390,000 clones, 80% to 90% of them present only once. Individuals drawn from about 26 US areas were about 18 to 95 years old.

This sequence joins TRBV3-1 (or the pseudogene TRBV3-2) and TRBJ2-7; 9 bases map to TRBD1. The source of this sequence is a man aged 25 to 45 who had recovered from COVID-19. Sequences were obtained from PBMCs or T cells enriched from blood (not recorded which). CDR3 bases: TGTGCCAGCAGCCCTAGGGACAGGGAACGGGAGCAGTACTTC. Translated, it gives CASSPRDREREQYF.